These 23 T cell receptor beta chains were all obtained from the same sample, sequenced in a study of blood T cell repertoires in COVID-19 (dated by TCRdb to about 2020). The protocol used for the library was the immunoSEQ multiplex PCR assay. In its TCRdb copy, this immuneACCESS table keeps in-frame sequences only and misses some clones. Where compared with another copy, unresolved V genes explain less than half of these, and the others have no known cause. The sample records approximately 82,000 clones, 85% to 90% of which are singletons. Of the sample, more than 11% falls within the top ten clones. The sequencing input was peripheral blood. Source of these receptors: a man between 65 and 85 years old with active or convalescent COVID-19.

V gene TRBV4-3 combines with J gene TRBJ2-1, with D uncertain. CDR3 length: 15 amino acids. Germline CDR1 LGHNA, CDR2 YSLEER. Between the trimmed V and J ends, which lost 9 bases and 0 bases, there was a span of 15 bases. This CDR3 reads CASSSGHSSYNEQFF. In DNA form, the CDR3 reads TGCGCCAGTTCCTCAGGTCATAGCTCCTACAATGAGCAGTTCTTC.

The chain is built from TRBV9 and TRBJ2-1, with 8 bases identical to TRBD2. Germline V gene sequence: CDR1 SGDLS, CDR2 YYNGEE. V lost 0 bases to trimming and J lost 9 bases; unmatched junction nucleotides: 14. The CDR3 is 17 amino acids. As DNA, the CDR3 is TGTGCCAGCAGCGTAGCCGCAGCGGGAGTGTTGTTGGCTGAGCAGTTCTTC. The encoded protein is CASSVAAAGVLLAEQFF.

This chain joins TRBV7-2 and TRBJ2-7; D possibly corresponds to TRBD2 (6 bases). This CDR3 is built from 16 residues. V lost 4 bases, J lost 1 base, and 17 bases lay in between. Germline values: CDR1 SGHTA, CDR2 FQGNSA. The CDR3: CASSSNGGVPSYEQYF. The DNA of the CDR3 is TGTGCCAGCAGCTCAAACGGGGGAGTTCCGTCCTACGAGCAGTACTTC.

The J gene is TRBJ2-3, the V gene TRBV19, with TRBD2 matching over 14 bases. The CDR3 runs 19 residues. V was pared by 1 base and J by 1 base, with 7 bases of the junction left unmatched. Germline V gives CDR1 LNHDA, CDR2 SQIVND (reference sequence). The CDR3 loop reads CASSIAGTSGSYGTDTQYF. CDR3 nucleotide sequence: TGTGCCAGTAGTATAGCTGGGACTAGCGGGAGTTATGGCACAGATACGCAGTATTTT.

The chain links TRBV11-2 to TRBJ1-5; TRBD1 aligns across 9 bases. The length of the CDR3 is 14 residues. The germline CDR1 and CDR2 sequences are SGHAT and FQNNGV. Trimming removed 5 bases from V and 7 bases from J; junction bases left unmatched: 6. The DNA of the CDR3 is TGTGCCAGCAGCCCACAGGGGGCAGAACAGCCCCAGCATTTT. Protein sequence: CASSPQGAEQPQHF. Supplemented by reference TRBV11-2 and TRBJ1-5, the full variable domain reads EAGVAQSPRYKIIEKRQSVAFWCNPISGHATLYWYQQILGQGPKLLIQFQNNGVVDDSQLPKDRFSAERLKGVDSTLKIQPAKLEDSAVYLCASSPQGAEQPQHFGDGTRLSIL.

The rearrangement links TRBV11-3 to TRBJ1-4; 10 bases fit TRBD1. With V trimmed by 5 bases and J by 7 bases, 4 bases remained unmatched. The CDR3 length is 14 residues. From germline, CDR1 is SGHNT and CDR2 YENEEA. As DNA, the CDR3 is TGTGCCAGCAGCCCAGGGGACAGGGGTGAAAAACTGTTTTTT. Its protein is CASSPGDRGEKLFF.

The chain has TRBV7-2 and TRBJ2-7, with 15 bases fitting TRBD2. Per germline, CDR1 SGHTA and CDR2 FQGNSA. CDR3 size: 16 residues. Losses at the gene ends were 5 bases for V and 3 bases for J; bases not matched to a gene: 5. This CDR3 is CASSPGLAGGGYEQYF. In nucleotides, the CDR3 is TGTGCCAGCAGCCCCGGACTAGCGGGGGGGGGCTACGAGCAGTACTTC.

V is TRBV4-2 and J is TRBJ1-2, with a weak D call TRBD1 (5 bases). V was shortened by 2 bases and J by 3 bases, with 13 bases between the two germline ends. This CDR3 contains 15 residues. Germline V lookup: CDR1 LGHNA, CDR2 YNFKEQ. The CDR3 DNA reads TGTGCCAGCAGCCAAACTACAGGTCGAGACTATGGCTACACCTTC. As protein: CASSQTTGRDYGYTF.

The chain combines TRBV11-2 with TRBJ2-6, with D maybe TRBD2 (6 bases). Per germline, CDR1 SGHAT and CDR2 FQNNGV. V gave up 4 bases and J gave up 0 bases, with 13 bases separating them. The CDR3 loop spans 17 amino acids. CDR3 in amino acids: CASSSLAALSGANVLTF. The CDR3 coding sequence is TGTGCCAGCAGCTCATTAGCGGCCCTCTCTGGGGCCAACGTCCTGACTTTC.

V is TRBV4-2 and J is TRBJ1-4; 7 positions match TRBD1. Germline-derived CDR1 and CDR2 are LGHNA and YNFKEQ. V trimming: 6 bases; J trimming: 7 bases; junction bases outside the gene matches: 11. CDR3 size: 15 residues. As DNA, the CDR3 is TGTGCCAGCAGAGATCCACAGGGGCGTAGTGAAAAACTGTTTTTT. The encoded protein is CASRDPQGRSEKLFF.

The chain links TRBV6-2 or TRBV6-3 to TRBJ2-7, with unresolved D. V was clipped by 2 bases and J by 9 bases, with 8 bases between them. The CDR3 runs to 11 residues. Germline V lookup: CDR1 MNHEY, CDR2 SVGEGT. In DNA form, the CDR3 reads TGTGCCAGCAGTTACGGTAGCATGCAGTACTTC. This codes for CASSYGSMQYF.

V is TRBV6-5 and J is TRBJ2-7, with 8 positions matching TRBD2. Unmatched junction bases numbered 8, after V lost 2 bases and J lost 2 bases. Germline values: CDR1 MNHEY, CDR2 SVGAGI. This CDR3 is 16 amino acids long. The CDR3 loop is CASSYKGRGVPYEQYF. Here the CDR3 DNA reads TGTGCCAGCAGTTACAAAGGGCGGGGGGTTCCCTACGAGCAGTACTTC.

The chain joins TRBV18 to TRBJ1-5, with 7 positions matching TRBD1. Germline V gene sequence: CDR1 KGHSH, CDR2 LQKENI. V dropped 4 bases and J dropped 5; count of bases not matched to a gene: 2. The CDR3 extends over 13 amino acids. The CDR3 sequence is CASSLGTDQPQHF. CDR3 in DNA: TGTGCCAGCTCACTTGGGACAGATCAGCCCCAGCATTTT.

The J gene is TRBJ1-5, the V gene TRBV2; unclear D gene. V was trimmed by 7 bases and J by 0 bases, leaving 10 bases between them. The CDR3 is 14 amino acids. The germline V gene encodes CDR1 SNHLY and CDR2 FYNNEI. CDR3 in amino acids: CASKRVDSNQPQHF. The CDR3 bases are TGTGCCAGCAAGAGGGTTGATAGCAATCAGCCCCAGCATTTT. The full variable domain, in which reference TRBV2 and TRBJ1-5 provide the parts outside the CDR3, is EPEVTQTPSHQVTQMGQEVILRCVPISNHLYFYWYRQILGQKVEFLVSFYNNEISEKSEIFDDQFSVERPDGSNFTLKIRSTKLEDSAMYFCASKRVDSNQPQHFGDGTRLSIL.

This sequence joins TRBV5-1 and TRBJ1-2; no reliable D call. The CDR3 is 12 amino acids. The germline CDR1 and CDR2 sequences are SGHRS and YFSETQ. V lost 0 bases to trimming and J lost 8 bases, with 8 bases between them. The CDR3 loop is CASSLGAGGYTF. The CDR3 DNA reads TGCGCCAGCAGCTTGGGGGCAGGCGGCTACACCTTC.

This chain uses TRBV6-2 or TRBV6-3 with TRBJ1-1; 8 bases map to TRBD1. CDR1 is MNHEY and CDR2 is SVGEGT in the germline V gene. The CDR3 totals 11 residues. V shed 6 bases, J shed 9 bases, and the junction held 3 bases outside the gene matches. The CDR3 bases are TGTGCCAGCAGCCGGGACAGGAAAGCTTTCTTT. Its protein product is CASSRDRKAFF.

Sample share makes this clone medium-sized. The CDR3 here is CASSLEIQGSYNEQFF. The CDR3 DNA is TGCGCCAGCAGCTTGGAGATCCAGGGGTCCTACAATGAGCAGTTCTTC. This chain joins TRBV5-1 and TRBJ2-1; D is perhaps TRBD1 (6 bases). The CDR3 contains 16 residues. Germline CDR1 and CDR2: SGHRS and YFSETQ. The ends were cut back, 0 bases at V and 1 base at J, with 11 bases in the middle.

This sequence joins TRBV20-1 and TRBJ2-1, with TRBD2 identical over 8 bases. The J segment lost 1 base and the V segment lost 3 bases, leaving 8 bases of the junction unmatched. CDR3 size: 16 residues. CDR1 is DFQATT, CDR2 SNEGSKA, per germline (reference sequence). CDR3 in DNA: TGCAGTGCTAGTATGGCGGGAGGTTATTCCTACAATGAGCAGTTCTTC. This encodes CSASMAGGYSYNEQFF.

This sequence joins TRBV28 and TRBJ1-5; 7 nucleotides line up with TRBD1. The CDR3 has 15 residues. In germline, CDR1 is MDHEN, CDR2 SYDVKM. V shed 2 bases, J shed 2 bases, and the junction held 3 bases outside the gene matches. The CDR3 region has the DNA TGTGCCAGCAGTTTAGAGGGGGCTGGCAATCAGCCCCAGCATTTT. Amino acids: CASSLEGAGNQPQHF.

The chain carries TRBV28 and TRBJ1-2, with unresolved D. Between the trimmed V and J ends, which lost 6 bases and 2 bases, there was a span of 7 bases. Germline V CDR1 and CDR2: MDHEN, SYDVKM. The CDR3 covers 12 residues. CDR3 in amino acids: CASRLRNYGYTF. The DNA of the CDR3 is TGTGCCAGCAGACTTAGAAACTATGGCTACACCTTC.

The count of this clone is one. The rearrangement links TRBV5-1 to TRBJ2-1; TRBD2 might be the D (5 bases). The CDR3 sequence is 15 residues long. Germline V CDR1 and CDR2: SGHRS, YFSETQ. Trimming pared 2 bases from V and 0 bases from J, leaving 9 bases between. Here the CDR3 reads CASSFPGGSYNEQFF. Written as DNA, the CDR3 is TGCGCCAGCAGCTTTCCAGGAGGCTCCTACAATGAGCAGTTCTTC.

The chain employs TRBV7-2 and TRBJ2-3; no clear D gene. The V and J ends lost 1 base and 5 bases respectively, with 7 bases between them. Germline assignment: CDR1 SGHTA and CDR2 FQGNSA. The CDR3 extends over 13 amino acids. The CDR3 DNA is TGTGCCAGCAGCTTAGTAGTGAAAGATACGCAGTATTTT. The encoded protein is CASSLVVKDTQYF.

The V call is TRBV5-1, the J call TRBJ2-1; 11 positions match TRBD2. This CDR3 has 15 amino acids. Per the germline V gene, CDR1 is SGHRS and CDR2 is YFSETQ. The trim removed 1 base at V and 7 bases at J, leaving 4 bases unmatched. The CDR3 DNA reads TGCGCCAGCAGCTTGTTAGCGGGAGGGGGAAATGAGCAGTTCTTC. It codes for CASSLLAGGGNEQFF.